The 3 T cell receptor beta chains listed next were all sequenced from one sample in a study of OX40 agonist ivuxolimab in advanced cancers. Library preparation used the immunoSEQ multiplex PCR assay. As stored in TCRdb, this immuneACCESS dataset retains in-frame rearrangements with V and J assigned. A fraction of the clones does not appear; measured against another copy, unresolved V genes explain less than half of the discrepancy, and the remainder lacks a known reason. Here the sample has tens of thousands of clones; 90% occur a single time. The ten largest clones take up roughly 0.5% of the sample. The sequenced sample was CD4+ or CD8+ T cells sorted from blood, obtained in a trial of the OX40 agonist ivuxolimab. These receptors originate from an adult with an advanced solid tumor such as melanoma, head and neck, liver or kidney cancer.

This clone was observed a handful of times. The chain recombines TRBV5-1 with TRBJ2-7, with D unclear. V was pared by 4 bases and J by 5 bases, with 13 bases between. This CDR3 is 13 amino acids long. From germline, CDR1 is SGHRS and CDR2 YFSETQ. CDR3 sequence reads: CASSPVALDEQYF. In nucleotides, the CDR3 is TGCGCCAGCAGCCCAGTGGCCCTTGACGAGCAGTACTTC. The entire variable domain, with the rest obtained from reference TRBV5-1 and TRBJ2-7, is as follows: KAGVTQTPRYLIKTRGQQVTLSCSPISGHRSVSWYQQTPGQGLQFLFEYFSETQRNKGNFPGRFSGRQFSNSRSEMNVSTLELGDSALYLCASSPVALDEQYFGPGTRLTVT.

The V and J genes are TRBV11-2 and TRBJ2-7; 12 bases agree with TRBD1. The CDR3 sequence is 13 residues long. Germline loops: CDR1 SGHAT, CDR2 FQNNGV. V was pared by 5 bases and J by 6 bases, with 2 bases of the junction left unmatched. The CDR3 DNA reads as TGTGCCAGCAGCGGGACAGGGGGCGGCGAGCAGTACTTC. It specifies CASSGTGGGEQYF.

The chain uses TRBV6-5 and TRBJ1-4; TRBD1 is a possible D gene (6 bases). There are 14 residues in the CDR3. Trimming removed 3 bases at V and 5 bases at J, with 10 bases between. Per the germline V gene, CDR1 is MNHEY and CDR2 is SVGAGI. CDR3 DNA sequence: TGTGCCAGCAGTTATTGGCAGGGGAATGAAAAACTGTTTTTT. Encoded protein: CASSYWQGNEKLFF.